This T cell receptor beta chain was found in a study of shared clonotypes between healthy human individuals. Data came from immunoSEQ multiplex PCR; TCRdb stores just in-frame clones and leaves some out. The sample holds some 2,100,000 clones, approximately 94% seen once. Only CD45RO-negative cells positively selected for CCR7 counted as naive CD8 cells, so terminally differentiated effector memory CD45RA+ cells were excluded. Within Nashville, Tennessee resided all donors, each a Caucasian adult. From germline, CDR1 is SGHRS and CDR2 YFSETQ. V shed 4 bases, J shed 6 bases, and the junction held 6 bases outside the gene matches. There are 16 residues in the CDR3.

This sequence was found in a man aged 18 to 30 in good health. Some clones in this sample may be carry-over from other donors' samples. The chain employs TRBV5-1 and TRBJ2-2; TRBD2 matches 13 bases. The sequencing input was naive CD8+ T cells from PBMCs. This chain's CDR3 is CASSEGLAGAAGELFF. Written as DNA, the CDR3 is TGCGCCAGCAGCGAAGGACTAGCGGGAGCCGCCGGGGAGCTGTTTTTT.